Listed below are T cell receptor beta chains from one sample, sequenced in a study of blood T cell repertoires in COVID-19. The method was immunoSEQ multiplex PCR; TCRdb's version includes in-frame clones alone and lacks a portion of them. The sample yields approximately 120,000 clones, roughly four fifths seen once. Sample: peripheral blood. All receptors derive from a man aged 30 to 45 with COVID-19, enrolled during active disease. CDR3s include the opening cysteine and the closing phenylalanine or tryptophan. Fields, in order: V gene, J gene, D gene, clone size, CDR3 DNA, CDR3 protein. The D gene is left open where the match is weak. Expanded clones get a size class; other rows say once, few or many, or leave the size out.

V: TRBV19
J: TRBJ1-6
D: TRBD1
size: once
DNA: TGTGCCAGTAGTAACGACAGGGGGGTGAATTCACCCCTCCACTTT
CDR3: CASSNDRGVNSPLHF

V: TRBV7-8
J: TRBJ2-6
D: -
size: -
DNA: TGTGCCAGCAGCTTAAGGAACAGGGCTGGGGCCAACGTCCTGACTTTC
CDR3: CASSLRNRAGANVLTF

V: TRBV30
J: TRBJ2-3
D: -
size: -
DNA: TGTGCCTGGAGTGTATTTGAGACTTCTCGGAGACCAGATACGCAGTATTTT
CDR3: CAWSVFETSRRPDTQYF

V: TRBV5-6
J: TRBJ1-6
D: TRBD1
size: -
DNA: TGTGCCAGCAGCGACAGGGAACGCTCCTATAATTCACCCCTCCACTTT
CDR3: CASSDRERSYNSPLHF

V: TRBV27
J: TRBJ1-1
D: -
size: -
DNA: TGTGCCAGCAGCCTCCAAGGAAGGGGGGAAGCTTTCTTT
CDR3: CASSLQGRGEAFF

V: TRBV6-2/TRBV6-3
J: TRBJ2-7
D: -
size: once
DNA: TGTGCCAGCAGTTACCAGGCTCGCTTGGGCTACGAGCAGTACTTC
CDR3: CASSYQARLGYEQYF

V: TRBV3-1/TRBV3-2
J: TRBJ2-5
D: TRBD2
size: -
DNA: TGTGCCAGCAGCCAAGGAGCGGGGCGAGAGACCCAGTACTTC
CDR3: CASSQGAGRETQYF

V: TRBV20-1
J: TRBJ2-4
D: TRBD1
size: -
DNA: TGCAGTGCTAGTGAGGACAGGGCGGCTCTGCGAATAGCCAAAAACATTCAGTACTTC
CDR3: CSASEDRAALRIAKNIQYF

V: TRBV9
J: TRBJ1-2
D: TRBD1
size: -
DNA: TGTGCCAGCAGCGCTACAGGGGGGTTGCTCGGCTACACCTTC
CDR3: CASSATGGLLGYTF

V: TRBV7-9
J: TRBJ1-2
D: -
size: -
DNA: TGTGCCAGCAGCGGGGGGGCAGCCCGAGCGTATGGCTACACCTTC
CDR3: CASSGGAARAYGYTF

V: TRBV28
J: TRBJ1-1
D: -
size: -
DNA: TGTGCCAGCAGTCTCGGCACTGAAGCTTTCTTT
CDR3: CASSLGTEAFF

V: TRBV27
J: TRBJ2-2
D: -
size: -
DNA: TGTGCCAGCAGTCTAGGGGGTTCGGAGCTGTTTTTT
CDR3: CASSLGGSELFF

V: TRBV28
J: TRBJ2-3
D: -
size: once
DNA: TGTGCCAGCAGTTCCCCTCAGGGGACAGATACGCAGTATTTT
CDR3: CASSSPQGTDTQYF

V: TRBV11-2
J: TRBJ1-1
D: TRBD1
size: -
DNA: TGTGCCAGCAGCTTAACAGGGGCAGTGTCGATGAACACTGAAGCTTTCTTT
CDR3: CASSLTGAVSMNTEAFF

V: TRBV29-1
J: TRBJ2-5
D: -
size: few
DNA: TGCAGCGTTGATCAGGTTCAGCGGGAGACCCAGTACTTC
CDR3: CSVDQVQRETQYF

V: TRBV28
J: TRBJ1-3
D: -
size: -
DNA: TGTGCCAGCAGCCTCACCCCGGGCTCTGGAAACACCATATATTTT
CDR3: CASSLTPGSGNTIYF

V: TRBV6-5
J: TRBJ1-2
D: TRBD1
size: -
DNA: TGTGCCAGCAGATCAGGGGGCGCGACCTACACCTTC
CDR3: CASRSGGATYTF

V: TRBV28
J: TRBJ1-3
D: -
size: -
DNA: TGTGCCAGCAGTCCCGACAGCTCTGGAAACACCATATATTTT
CDR3: CASSPDSSGNTIYF

V: TRBV30
J: TRBJ1-1
D: -
size: -
DNA: TGTGCCTGGAGTCCAGGGCCGAACACTGAAGCTTTCTTT
CDR3: CAWSPGPNTEAFF

V: TRBV7-8
J: TRBJ2-1
D: -
size: -
DNA: TGTGCCAGCAGCTCCCAAGCGGGCTCCCCCCGGGTAGATGAGCAGTTCTTC
CDR3: CASSSQAGSPRVDEQFF

V: TRBV13
J: TRBJ2-1
D: TRBD2
size: -
DNA: TGTGCCAGCAACACCCGGACTAGCGGGTCCTACAATGAGCAGTTCTTC
CDR3: CASNTRTSGSYNEQFF

V: TRBV10-3
J: TRBJ2-3
D: TRBD2
size: -
DNA: TGTGCCTCCAATGGACTAGCGGACACAGATACGCAGTATTTT
CDR3: CASNGLADTDTQYF

V: TRBV30
J: TRBJ1-5
D: -
size: -
DNA: TGTGCCTGGAGTTCTGGTACTTCGAGCAATCAGCCCCAGCATTTT
CDR3: CAWSSGTSSNQPQHF

V: TRBV7-9
J: TRBJ1-5
D: -
size: once
DNA: TGTGCCAGCAGCGAGACAGCAACTCATCAGCCCCAGCATTTT
CDR3: CASSETATHQPQHF

V: TRBV2
J: TRBJ1-5
D: TRBD1
size: -
DNA: TGTGCCAGCAGTGCGGGGCGACAGGGGATTGGCAATCAGCCCCAGCATTTT
CDR3: CASSAGRQGIGNQPQHF

V: TRBV7-9
J: TRBJ1-2
D: TRBD1
size: large
DNA: TGTGCCAGCAGCCACCCCGACAGGGGACGGTATGGCTACACCTTC
CDR3: CASSHPDRGRYGYTF

V: TRBV5-4
J: TRBJ2-3
D: TRBD2
size: -
DNA: TGTGCCAGCAGCCCGACTAGCGGGGGGGCAGATACGCAGTATTTT
CDR3: CASSPTSGGADTQYF

V: TRBV4-1
J: TRBJ1-4
D: -
size: -
DNA: TGCGCCAGCAGCCAAGATCGGGCAGGGGACGGAAAACTGTTTTTT
CDR3: CASSQDRAGDGKLFF

V: TRBV9
J: TRBJ2-1
D: TRBD2
size: once
DNA: TGTGCCAGCAGCCTGACTAGCCGAGATGAGCAGTTCTTC
CDR3: CASSLTSRDEQFF

V: TRBV5-6
J: TRBJ2-1
D: TRBD2
size: -
DNA: TGTGCCAGCAGCCCTGGTAGCGGGAGGGCCTTTGAGCAGTTCTTC
CDR3: CASSPGSGRAFEQFF

V: TRBV7-9
J: TRBJ1-2
D: -
size: -
DNA: TGTGCCAGCAGCTTAGGGCCGCCGTTCTATGGCTACACCTTC
CDR3: CASSLGPPFYGYTF

V: TRBV19
J: TRBJ1-5
D: TRBD1
size: -
DNA: TGTGCCAGTAGTACCTCGACAGGGGGCTCTCCCCAGCCCCAGCATTTT
CDR3: CASSTSTGGSPQPQHF

V: TRBV4-1
J: TRBJ2-7
D: TRBD2
size: -
DNA: TGCGCCAGCAGCCACGCGGGAGTCCTGGACGAGCAGTACTTC
CDR3: CASSHAGVLDEQYF

V: TRBV5-1
J: TRBJ2-2
D: -
size: -
DNA: TGCGCCAGCAGCTTGGCCGGCGGGGGCGCGAACACCGGGGAGCTGTTTTTT
CDR3: CASSLAGGGANTGELFF

V: TRBV25-1
J: TRBJ2-3
D: TRBD2
size: -
DNA: TGTGCCAGCAGCCGCCTCGGGACTAGCGGACTCACAGATACGCAGTATTTT
CDR3: CASSRLGTSGLTDTQYF

V: TRBV12-3/TRBV12-4
J: TRBJ1-2
D: -
size: -
DNA: TGTGCCAGCAGTTTTAGACAAACGGACTACACCTTC
CDR3: CASSFRQTDYTF

V: TRBV2
J: TRBJ1-6
D: -
size: -
DNA: TGTGCCAGCACTCCGCATGAGGTTAATTCACCCCTCCACTTT
CDR3: CASTPHEVNSPLHF

V: TRBV19
J: TRBJ1-4
D: TRBD1
size: -
DNA: TGTGCCAGTAGTAGACAGGGAACTAATGAAAAACTGTTTTTT
CDR3: CASSRQGTNEKLFF

V: TRBV30
J: TRBJ1-4
D: -
size: -
DNA: TGTGCCTGGAGTGGAGCTCTAAATGAAAAACTGTTTTTT
CDR3: CAWSGALNEKLFF

V: TRBV12-5
J: TRBJ2-2
D: -
size: -
DNA: TGTGCTAGTGGTTTGGACCCGGGGTCGAACACCGGGGAGCTGTTTTTT
CDR3: CASGLDPGSNTGELFF

V: TRBV30
J: TRBJ1-2
D: TRBD1
size: -
DNA: TGTGCCTGGGCCAGACAGGGGAACTATGGCTACACCTTC
CDR3: CAWARQGNYGYTF

V: TRBV5-1
J: TRBJ2-5
D: TRBD2
size: -
DNA: TGCGCCAGCAGCTTCTGGGCTAGCGGGGGCAAAGAGACCCAGTACTTC
CDR3: CASSFWASGGKETQYF

V: TRBV28
J: TRBJ2-3
D: -
size: -
DNA: TGTGCCAGCAGTTTATCTACAGATACGCAGTATTTT
CDR3: CASSLSTDTQYF

V: TRBV7-6
J: TRBJ1-4
D: -
size: -
DNA: TGTGCCAGCAGCTTAGCGGGAGGCGAAAAACTGTTTTTT
CDR3: CASSLAGGEKLFF

V: TRBV2
J: TRBJ2-1
D: -
size: once
DNA: TGTGCCAGCAGTGAACCTGCGAATCGGGAGCAGCAGTTCTTC
CDR3: CASSEPANREQQFF